Detailed here is one T cell receptor (beta chain). Its antigen target is currently unknown. No qualities accompany the bases; no much larger clone lies one base away. The sample comes from a study of blood T cell repertoires in COVID-19 (dated by TCRdb to the early 2020s). At the level of the whole study: Collaborator samples came from the United States, Italy and Spain and covered acute and convalescent phases of COVID-19. A freely available public database, intended as a resource for researchers studying the immune response to SARS-CoV-2, is where the repertoires were released. The sample metadata nearly always contained a de-identified subject ID, COVID-19 status, age in years and sex. The prospective study material was composed of cDNA or gDNA derived from T cells, B-cell-depleted T cells, or PBMCs. The dataset comprised deeply sampled blood TCRbeta repertoires from subjects exposed to, actively infected with, or recovered from COVID-19. The samples were drawn from the first 160 participants of the ongoing ImmuneRACE study and from 1,254 subjects provided by 6 global collaborators. Where HLA class I and class II types were available, the types were taken from metadata supplied by the sample provider, not from assay-based typing.

The collaborating institutions used their own protocols to collect whole blood in K2EDTA tubes. For TCRbeta analysis, collaborators shipped samples as frozen whole blood, isolated PBMCs, or DNA extracted from either of those sample types. What the research found in general, with its limitations: How much clinical and demographic metadata was included differed by source and by participant, and the metadata was provided uncurated.

TCRbeta CDR3 regions were amplified from genomic DNA by means of the immunoSEQ Assay, a bias-controlled multiplex PCR. Per the original workflow: The number of nucleated cells in each sample was estimated by amplification of reference gene primers within the assay. To quantify the absolute abundance of each unique TCRbeta CDR3 rearrangement, sequence reads were collapsed and filtered. Productive Simpson clonality was computed per sample as the square root of Simpson's diversity index over productive rearrangements. TCRdb provides this immuneACCESS table in a form limited to in-frame rearrangements. Some clones are lacking; in checked studies, under half of them reflect an unresolved V gene, and why the rest are absent is not known. V, J and clone size derive from that table, while D and trimming were established from the DNA sequence. The sample table holds some 350,000 clones, of which around 82% were seen once. Around 3% of the sample rests with the top ten.

V and J lose 2 bases and 0 bases, and a span of 10 bases separates them. The germline V gene (reference sequence) supplies CDR1 SGHAT and CDR2 FQDESV. The CDR3 numbers 15 residues from cysteine through phenylalanine. Solely the CDR3 DNA is kept, with 45 bases framed from the first base. This TCR came from a man aged 30-40 years with active or convalescent COVID-19. The sequence links TRBV11-1 to TRBJ1-2; the D gene is perhaps TRBD1, on 5 matching bases. Sequencing input: peripheral blood. The nucleotides read TGTGCCAGCAGCTTAATCACAGGATCTAACTATGGCTACACCTTC. The resulting protein is CASSLITGSNYGYTF.